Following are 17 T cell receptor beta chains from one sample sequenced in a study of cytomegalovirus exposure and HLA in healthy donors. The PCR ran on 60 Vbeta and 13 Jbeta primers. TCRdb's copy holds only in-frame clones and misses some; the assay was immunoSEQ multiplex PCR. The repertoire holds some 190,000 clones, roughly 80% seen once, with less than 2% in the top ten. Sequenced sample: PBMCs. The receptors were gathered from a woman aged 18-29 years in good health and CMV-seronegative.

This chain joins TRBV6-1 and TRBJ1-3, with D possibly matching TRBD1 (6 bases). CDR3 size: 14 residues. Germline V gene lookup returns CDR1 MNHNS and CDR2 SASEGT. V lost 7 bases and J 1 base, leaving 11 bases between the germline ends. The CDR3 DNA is TGTGCCAGCAACCCGGACAGTTCTGGAAACACCATATATTTT. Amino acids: CASNPDSSGNTIYF.

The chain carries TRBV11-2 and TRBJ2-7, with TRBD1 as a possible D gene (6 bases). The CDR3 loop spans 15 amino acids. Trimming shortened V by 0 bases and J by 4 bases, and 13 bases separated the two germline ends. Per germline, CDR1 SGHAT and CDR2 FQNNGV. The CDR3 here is CASSLDSSRGYEQYF. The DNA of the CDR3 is TGTGCCAGCAGCTTAGATTCTTCCAGGGGTTACGAGCAGTACTTC.

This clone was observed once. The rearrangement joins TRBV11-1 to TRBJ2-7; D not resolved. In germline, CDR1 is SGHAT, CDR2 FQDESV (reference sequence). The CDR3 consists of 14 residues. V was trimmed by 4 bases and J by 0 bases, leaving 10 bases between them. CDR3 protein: CASSSVTFSYEQYF. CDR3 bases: TGTGCCAGCAGCTCGGTCACCTTCTCCTACGAGCAGTACTTC.

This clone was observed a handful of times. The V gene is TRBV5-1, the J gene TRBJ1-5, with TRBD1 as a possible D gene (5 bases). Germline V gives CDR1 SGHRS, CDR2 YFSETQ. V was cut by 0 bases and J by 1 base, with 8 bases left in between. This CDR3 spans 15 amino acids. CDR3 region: CASSLVAGSNQPQHF. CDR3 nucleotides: TGCGCCAGCAGCTTGGTGGCAGGGAGCAATCAGCCCCAGCATTTT.

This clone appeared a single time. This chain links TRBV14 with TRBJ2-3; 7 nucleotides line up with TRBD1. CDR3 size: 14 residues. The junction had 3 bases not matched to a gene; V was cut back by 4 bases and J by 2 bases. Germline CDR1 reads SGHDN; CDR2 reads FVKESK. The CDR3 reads CASSPTGITDTQYF. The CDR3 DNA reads TGTGCCAGCAGCCCGACAGGGATCACAGATACGCAGTATTTT.

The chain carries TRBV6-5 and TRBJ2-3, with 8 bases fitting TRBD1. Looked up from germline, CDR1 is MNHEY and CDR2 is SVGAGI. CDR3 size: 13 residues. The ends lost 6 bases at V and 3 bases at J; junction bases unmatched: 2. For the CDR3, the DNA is TGTGCCAGCAGAACAGGGGGGACAGATACGCAGTATTTT. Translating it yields CASRTGGTDTQYF.

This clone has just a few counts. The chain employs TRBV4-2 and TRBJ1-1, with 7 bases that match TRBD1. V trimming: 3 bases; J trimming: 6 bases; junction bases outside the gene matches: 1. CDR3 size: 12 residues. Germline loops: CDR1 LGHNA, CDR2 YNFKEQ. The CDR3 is CASSQTGSEAFF. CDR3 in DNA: TGTGCCAGCAGCCAGACAGGGTCTGAAGCTTTCTTT.

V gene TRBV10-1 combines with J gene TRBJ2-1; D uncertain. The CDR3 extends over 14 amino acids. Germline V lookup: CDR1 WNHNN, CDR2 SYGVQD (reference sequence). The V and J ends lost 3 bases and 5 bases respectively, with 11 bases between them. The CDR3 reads CASSEGSPNNEQFF. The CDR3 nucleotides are TGCGCCAGCAGTGAAGGTAGCCCCAACAATGAGCAGTTCTTC.

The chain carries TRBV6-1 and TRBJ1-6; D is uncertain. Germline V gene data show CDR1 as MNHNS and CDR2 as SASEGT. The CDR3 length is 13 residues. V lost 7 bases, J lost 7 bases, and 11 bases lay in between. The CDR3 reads CASTEEANSPLHF. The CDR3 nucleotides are TGTGCCAGCACTGAGGAGGCGAATTCACCCCTCCACTTT.

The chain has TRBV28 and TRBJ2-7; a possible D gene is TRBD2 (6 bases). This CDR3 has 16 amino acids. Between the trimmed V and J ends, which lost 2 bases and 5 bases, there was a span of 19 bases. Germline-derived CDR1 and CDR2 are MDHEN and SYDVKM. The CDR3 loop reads CASSLPPLSGVHEQYF. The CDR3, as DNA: TGTGCCAGCAGTTTACCTCCCCTTAGCGGTGTACACGAGCAGTACTTC. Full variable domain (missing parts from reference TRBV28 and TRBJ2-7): DVKVTQSSRYLVKRTGEKVFLECVQDMDHENMFWYRQDPGLGLRLIYFSYDVKMKEKGDIPEGYSVSREKKERFSLILESASTNQTSMYLCASSLPPLSGVHEQYFGPGTRLTVT.

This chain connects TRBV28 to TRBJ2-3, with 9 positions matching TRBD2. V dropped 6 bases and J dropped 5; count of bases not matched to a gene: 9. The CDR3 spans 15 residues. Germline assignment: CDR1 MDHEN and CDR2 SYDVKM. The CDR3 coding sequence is TGTGCCAGCAGGAATGTTGCGGGAGGGGTAGATACGCAGTATTTT. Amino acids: CASRNVAGGVDTQYF.

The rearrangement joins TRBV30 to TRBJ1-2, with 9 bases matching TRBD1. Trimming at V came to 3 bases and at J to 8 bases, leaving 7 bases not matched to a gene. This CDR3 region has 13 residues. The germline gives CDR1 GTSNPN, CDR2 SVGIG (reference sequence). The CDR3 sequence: CAWRTGTGKGYTF. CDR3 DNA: TGTGCCTGGAGGACCGGGACAGGGAAGGGCTACACCTTC.

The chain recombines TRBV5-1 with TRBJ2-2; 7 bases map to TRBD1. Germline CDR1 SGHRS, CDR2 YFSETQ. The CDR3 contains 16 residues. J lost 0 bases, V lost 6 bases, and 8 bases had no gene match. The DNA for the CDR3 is TGCGCCAGCAACAGACAGGGCAATTCGAACACCGGGGAGCTGTTTTTT. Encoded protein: CASNRQGNSNTGELFF.

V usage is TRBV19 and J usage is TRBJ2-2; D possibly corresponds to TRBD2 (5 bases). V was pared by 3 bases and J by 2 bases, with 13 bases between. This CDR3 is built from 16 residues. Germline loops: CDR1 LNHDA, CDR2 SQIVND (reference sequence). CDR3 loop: CASSMGDFDNTGELFF. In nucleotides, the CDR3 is TGTGCCAGTAGTATGGGAGATTTTGACAACACCGGGGAGCTGTTTTTT.

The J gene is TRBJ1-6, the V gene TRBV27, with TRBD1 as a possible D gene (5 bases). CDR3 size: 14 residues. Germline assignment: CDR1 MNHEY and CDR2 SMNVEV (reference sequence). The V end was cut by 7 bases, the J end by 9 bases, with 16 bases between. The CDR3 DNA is TGTGCCAGCACACTACAGGCGCGGGGTTCACCCCTCCACTTT. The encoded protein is CASTLQARGSPLHF.

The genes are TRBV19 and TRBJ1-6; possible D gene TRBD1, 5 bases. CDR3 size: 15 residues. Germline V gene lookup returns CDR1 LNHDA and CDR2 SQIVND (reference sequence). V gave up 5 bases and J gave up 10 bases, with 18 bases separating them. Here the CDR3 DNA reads TGTGCCAGTAGTGCGGGACGGGTCAGGGAGTCACCCCTCCACTTT. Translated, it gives CASSAGRVRESPLHF.

The CDR3 bases are TGTGCCAGTAGGGACTTGAAGAGCTCCTACAATGAGCAGTTCTTC. Translation: CASRDLKSSYNEQFF. This sequence joins TRBV6-5 and TRBJ2-1; the D gene is possibly TRBD2 (6 bases). The V end lost 9 bases, the J end lost 0 bases, and 15 bases lay between the germline ends. The germline V gene encodes CDR1 MNHEY and CDR2 SVGAGI. The CDR3 sequence is 15 residues long.